This TCR beta chain was identified in a study of blood T cell repertoires in COVID-19. Study in general: Sites across the United States, Italy and Spain contributed samples from acute and convalescent COVID-19.

Data came from immunoSEQ multiplex PCR; TCRdb stores just in-frame clones and leaves some out. Among under 300,000 clones listed, roughly four fifths were seen once. The V end was cut by 1 base, the J end by 4 bases, with 13 bases between. Germline assignment: CDR1 SEHNR and CDR2 FQNEAQ (reference sequence). The CDR3 spans 15 residues. The origin of this receptor is a man aged 35 to 55 who had recovered from COVID-19. This sequence joins TRBV7-9 and TRBJ2-5; D is ambiguous. The sequencing sample was made of PBMCs or T cells enriched from blood (not recorded which). Here the CDR3 reads CASSLGVASVETQYF. The CDR3, as DNA: TGTGCCAGCAGCTTAGGAGTAGCTTCGGTAGAGACCCAGTACTTC.